This T cell receptor (beta chain) was captured by sequencing in a study of blood T cells in healthy people across ages. Overall study findings and caveats: Among T cells, TCR beta diversity per million cells dropped roughly linearly as age rose.

The V end was cut by 2 bases, the J end by 0 bases, with 6 bases between. The CDR3 covers 14 residues. Germline V gives CDR1 MNHEY, CDR2 SVGAGI. PBMCs were isolated at a quantity of at least 6 million per sample. A second PCR of about 6 to 11 cycles used a sample-barcoded 5' primer and a J-beta primer mix. TCRdb reanalysed the 5' RACE reads using MiXCR and keeps one entry per CDR3 protein. The sample has around 990,000 distinct CDR3 sequences; approximately 26% are singletons. This clonotype was seen more than once but under ten times. Its antigen is not known. Another study also made use of these data, one on T cells of mothers and their children. That paper notes: The output of TCR recombination is shaped by thymic selection similarly in related and unrelated pairs.

The sequencing input was blood. The TCR was taken from a girl under 10 years old in good health. The chain carries TRBV6-5 and TRBJ2-3; D ambiguous. CDR3 region: CASSYGFSTDTQYF. In DNA form, the CDR3 reads TGTGCCAGCAGTTACGGTTTCAGCACAGATACGCAGTATTTT.